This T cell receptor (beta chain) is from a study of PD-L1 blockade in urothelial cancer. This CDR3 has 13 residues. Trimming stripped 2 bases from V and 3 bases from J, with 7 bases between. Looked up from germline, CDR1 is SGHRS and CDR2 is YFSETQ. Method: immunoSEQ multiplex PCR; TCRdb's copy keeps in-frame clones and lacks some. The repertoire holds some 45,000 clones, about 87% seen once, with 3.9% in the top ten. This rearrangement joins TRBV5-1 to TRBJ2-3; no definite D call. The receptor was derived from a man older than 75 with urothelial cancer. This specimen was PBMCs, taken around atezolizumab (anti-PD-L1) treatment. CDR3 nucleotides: TGCGCCAGCAGCTTTGGAGCTACAGATACGCAGTATTTT. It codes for CASSFGATDTQYF.